Listed below are T cell receptor beta chains from one sample, sequenced in a study of T cell clones after liver transplantation. Profiled with immunoSEQ multiplex PCR; TCRdb holds only in-frame clones, not every one. The sample carries roughly 97,000 clones, 75% to 85% recorded once. The sequences come from CD4+ T cells from blood, collected before liver transplant. The receptors were sampled from a human donor who received a liver transplant. The CDR3 runs from the conserved cysteine through the conserved F or W. Fields, in order: CDR3 length, clone size, J gene, V gene, D gene, CDR3 DNA, CDR3 protein. A D gene is named only where the DNA matches it firmly. Rows may omit the clone size; those that give it use once, few, many or a size class.

cdr3_length: 14; clone_size: -; j_call: TRBJ1-2; v_call: TRBV27; d_call: TRBD1; cdr3_nt: TGTGCCAGCAGTTCACCACGACAGGGCGGAGGCTACACCTTC; cdr3_aa: CASSSPRQGGGYTF
cdr3_length: 15; clone_size: few; j_call: TRBJ2-7; v_call: TRBV10-1; d_call: TRBD1; cdr3_nt: TGCGCCAGCAGCCCCGGGACAGGGGGCTCCTACGAGCAGTACTTC; cdr3_aa: CASSPGTGGSYEQYF
cdr3_length: 13; clone_size: -; j_call: TRBJ2-1; v_call: TRBV28; d_call: -; cdr3_nt: TGTGCCAGCGGGGCGCCGGCGGTCCGTGAGCAGTTCTTC; cdr3_aa: CASGAPAVREQFF
cdr3_length: 15; clone_size: -; j_call: TRBJ1-2; v_call: TRBV25-1; d_call: -; cdr3_nt: TGTGCCAGCAGTAAGGACAGAACTGATTCCTATGGCTACACCTTC; cdr3_aa: CASSKDRTDSYGYTF
cdr3_length: 16; clone_size: -; j_call: TRBJ2-1; v_call: TRBV5-1; d_call: -; cdr3_nt: TGCGCCAGCAGCTTGGGGGGAAAAAACTCCTACAATGAGCAGTTCTTC; cdr3_aa: CASSLGGKNSYNEQFF
cdr3_length: 14; clone_size: -; j_call: TRBJ1-5; v_call: TRBV5-6; d_call: -; cdr3_nt: TGTGCCAGCAGCCAACGGGCTACCAATCAGCCCCAGCATTTT; cdr3_aa: CASSQRATNQPQHF
cdr3_length: 14; clone_size: once; j_call: TRBJ1-1; v_call: TRBV18; d_call: -; cdr3_nt: TGTGCCAGCTCCTCGGGGCAGCTGAACACTGAAGCTTTCTTT; cdr3_aa: CASSSGQLNTEAFF
cdr3_length: 15; clone_size: -; j_call: TRBJ1-1; v_call: TRBV6-1; d_call: -; cdr3_nt: TGTGCCAGCAGTGAATTTAAGGGCTTGAACACTGAAGCTTTCTTT; cdr3_aa: CASSEFKGLNTEAFF
cdr3_length: 14; clone_size: -; j_call: TRBJ2-2; v_call: TRBV5-1; d_call: -; cdr3_nt: TGCGCCAGCAGCTTGACGGTCACCACCGGGGAGCTGTTTTTT; cdr3_aa: CASSLTVTTGELFF
cdr3_length: 14; clone_size: -; j_call: TRBJ1-1; v_call: TRBV10-3; d_call: -; cdr3_nt: TGTGCCATCAGTGGCCCGGGGGAGAACACTGAAGCTTTCTTT; cdr3_aa: CAISGPGENTEAFF
cdr3_length: 15; clone_size: -; j_call: TRBJ2-3; v_call: TRBV5-5; d_call: -; cdr3_nt: TGTGCCAGCAGCTTGGCCGCCACCCGCACAGATACGCAGTATTTT; cdr3_aa: CASSLAATRTDTQYF
cdr3_length: 15; clone_size: -; j_call: TRBJ2-1; v_call: TRBV30; d_call: TRBD2; cdr3_nt: TGTGCCTGGAGTAGGGGGCTAGCGGGGTTAAATGAGCAGTTCTTC; cdr3_aa: CAWSRGLAGLNEQFF
cdr3_length: 16; clone_size: -; j_call: TRBJ1-1; v_call: TRBV27; d_call: TRBD1; cdr3_nt: TGTGCCAGCCTCCGGGCCGGGACAGGGGCCTTGGGTGAAGCTTTCTTT; cdr3_aa: CASLRAGTGALGEAFF
cdr3_length: 15; clone_size: -; j_call: TRBJ2-2; v_call: TRBV30; d_call: TRBD2; cdr3_nt: TGTGCCTGGGGTAAACGCGGGAGTTTTGCCGGGGAGCTGTTTTTT; cdr3_aa: CAWGKRGSFAGELFF
cdr3_length: 13; clone_size: -; j_call: TRBJ2-3; v_call: TRBV11-3; d_call: -; cdr3_nt: TGTGCCAGCAGCTTACACCTCACAGATACGCAGTATTTT; cdr3_aa: CASSLHLTDTQYF
cdr3_length: 16; clone_size: -; j_call: TRBJ2-3; v_call: TRBV15; d_call: TRBD2; cdr3_nt: TGTGCCACCAGCCGAGGTGGGCGGGAGGAAGCAGATACGCAGTATTTT; cdr3_aa: CATSRGGREEADTQYF
cdr3_length: 15; clone_size: -; j_call: TRBJ1-2; v_call: TRBV2; d_call: -; cdr3_nt: TGTGCCAGCAGTGAGGAAATTTCAGGGTCCTATGGCTACACCTTC; cdr3_aa: CASSEEISGSYGYTF
cdr3_length: 16; clone_size: -; j_call: TRBJ2-1; v_call: TRBV18; d_call: -; cdr3_nt: TGTGCCAGCTCACCACCTAACCACGGGTCCGACAATGAGCAGTTCTTC; cdr3_aa: CASSPPNHGSDNEQFF
cdr3_length: 14; clone_size: -; j_call: TRBJ2-1; v_call: TRBV7-3; d_call: TRBD1; cdr3_nt: TGTGCCAGCAGCGGGACAGGTGGGTACAATGAGCAGTTCTTC; cdr3_aa: CASSGTGGYNEQFF
cdr3_length: 12; clone_size: -; j_call: TRBJ2-7; v_call: TRBV27; d_call: -; cdr3_nt: TGTGCCAGCAGTGATAACTCCTACGAGCAGTACTTC; cdr3_aa: CASSDNSYEQYF
cdr3_length: 15; clone_size: -; j_call: TRBJ2-1; v_call: TRBV15; d_call: -; cdr3_nt: TGTGCCACCAGCAACCCCCCGGTAGGTTACAATGAGCAGTTCTTC; cdr3_aa: CATSNPPVGYNEQFF
cdr3_length: 12; clone_size: -; j_call: TRBJ1-2; v_call: TRBV6-6; d_call: TRBD1; cdr3_nt: TGTGCCAGCAGGGAGGGGGCGACTGGCTACACCTTC; cdr3_aa: CASREGATGYTF